The clone carrying this T cell receptor beta chain was counted a few times. What it binds is not known. This sample was included in a study of blood T cells in healthy people across ages. Study results and limitations: Older individuals had lower TCR beta diversity per million T cells (the decline was roughly linear). Greater diversity and more naive CD4+ cells were seen in long-lived donors than in aged donors.

Through a sample-barcoded 5' primer and a J-beta primer mix, a second PCR was run for about 6 to 11 cycles. TCRdb re-called the 5' RACE reads with MiXCR, one entry per CDR3 protein. The table has hundreds of thousands of distinct CDR3 sequences, 22% seen once. The TCR sequence derives from an older man in good health. The sample taken for sequencing was blood.

DNA of the CDR3: TGTGCCTGGAGTGGGGACAGGAGTCCCTACAATGAGCAGTTCTTC. The encoded protein is CAWSGDRSPYNEQFF. This sequence joins TRBV30 and TRBJ2-1; TRBD1 matches 8 bases. V shed 1 base and J 2 bases; nucleotides not matched to a gene: 4. This CDR3 contains 15 residues. Germline assignment: CDR1 GTSNPN and CDR2 SVGIG (reference sequence).